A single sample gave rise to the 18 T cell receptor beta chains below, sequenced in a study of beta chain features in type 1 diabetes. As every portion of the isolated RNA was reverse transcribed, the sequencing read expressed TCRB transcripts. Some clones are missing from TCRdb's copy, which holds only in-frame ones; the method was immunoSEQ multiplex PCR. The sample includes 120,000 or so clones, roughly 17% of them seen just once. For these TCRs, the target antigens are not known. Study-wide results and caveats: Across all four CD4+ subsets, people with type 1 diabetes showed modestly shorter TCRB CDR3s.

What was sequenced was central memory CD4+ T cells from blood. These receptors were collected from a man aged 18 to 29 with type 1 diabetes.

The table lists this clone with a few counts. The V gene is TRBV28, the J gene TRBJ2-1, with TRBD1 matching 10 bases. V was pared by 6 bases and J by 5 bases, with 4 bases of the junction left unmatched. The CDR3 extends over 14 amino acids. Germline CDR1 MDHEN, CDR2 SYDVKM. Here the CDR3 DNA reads TGTGCCAGCAGGCTGGGACAGGGGAACAATGAGCAGTTCTTC. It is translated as CASRLGQGNNEQFF.

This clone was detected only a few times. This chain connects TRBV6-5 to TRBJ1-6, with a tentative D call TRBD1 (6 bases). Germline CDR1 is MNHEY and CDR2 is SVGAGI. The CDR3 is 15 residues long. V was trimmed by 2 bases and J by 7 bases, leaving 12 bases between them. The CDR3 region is CASSYGRGRNSPLHF. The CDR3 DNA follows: TGTGCCAGCAGTTACGGCAGGGGACGGAATTCACCCCTCCACTTT.

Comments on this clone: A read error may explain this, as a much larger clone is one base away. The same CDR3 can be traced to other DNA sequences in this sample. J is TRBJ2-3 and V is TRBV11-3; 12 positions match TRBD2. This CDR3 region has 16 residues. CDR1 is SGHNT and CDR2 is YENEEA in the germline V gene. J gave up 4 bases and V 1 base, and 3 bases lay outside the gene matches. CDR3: CASSLGLAGVSDTQYF. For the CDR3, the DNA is TGTGCCAGCAGCTTAGGACTAGCGGGAGTTTCAGATACGCAGTATTTT.

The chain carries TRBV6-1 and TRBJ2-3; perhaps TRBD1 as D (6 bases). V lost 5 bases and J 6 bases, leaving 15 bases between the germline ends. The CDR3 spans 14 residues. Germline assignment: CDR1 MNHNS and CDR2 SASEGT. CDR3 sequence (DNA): TGTGCCAGCAGTCAACAGGGCGCGGCGGATACGCAGTATTTT. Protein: CASSQQGAADTQYF.

The CDR3 coding sequence is TGTGCCAGCAGCGCCGTAGCGGGGGGGTACAATGAGCAGTTCTTC. This gives the protein CASSAVAGGYNEQFF. This sequence joins TRBV7-2 and TRBJ2-1; 11 bases line up with TRBD2. Unmatched junction bases numbered 4, after V lost 5 bases and J lost 4 bases. Germline V gene lookup returns CDR1 SGHTA and CDR2 FQGNSA. The CDR3 runs to 15 residues.

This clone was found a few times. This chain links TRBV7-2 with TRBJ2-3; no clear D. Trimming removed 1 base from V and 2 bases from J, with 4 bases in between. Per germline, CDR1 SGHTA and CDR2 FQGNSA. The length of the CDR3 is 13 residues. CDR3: CASSLVYTDTQYF. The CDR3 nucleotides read TGTGCCAGCAGCTTAGTTTACACAGATACGCAGTATTTT.

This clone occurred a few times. In DNA, the CDR3 is TGTGCCAGCTCACCGACAGGGAAGAACTATGGCTACACCTTC. This gives the protein CASSPTGKNYGYTF. The rearrangement links TRBV18 to TRBJ1-2; 7 nucleotides align to TRBD1. This CDR3 is built from 14 residues. Germline CDR1 and CDR2: KGHSH and LQKENI. V was pared by 3 bases and J by 2 bases, with 3 bases of the junction left unmatched. Together with reference TRBV18 and TRBJ1-2, the CDR3 gives the full variable domain: NAGVMQNPRHLVRRRGQEARLRCSPMKGHSHVYWYRQLPEEGLKFMVYLQKENIIDESGMPKERFSAEFPKEGPSILRIQQVVRGDSAAYFCASSPTGKNYGYTFGSGTRLTVV.

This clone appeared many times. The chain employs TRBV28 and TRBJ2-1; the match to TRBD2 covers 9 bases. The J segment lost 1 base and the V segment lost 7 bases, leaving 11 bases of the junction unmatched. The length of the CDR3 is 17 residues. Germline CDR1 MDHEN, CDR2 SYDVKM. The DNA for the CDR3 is TGTGCCAGCACCCCATTACAGACTAGCGGATCCTACAATGAGCAGTTCTTC. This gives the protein CASTPLQTSGSYNEQFF.

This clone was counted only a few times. CDR3 nucleotide sequence: TGTGCCAGCAGCTTGTGGCAGAGCTACGAGCAGTACTTC. This encodes CASSLWQSYEQYF. The J gene is TRBJ2-7, the V gene TRBV5-6; D is unresolved. The CDR3 runs to 13 residues. Germline V gene data show CDR1 as SGHDT and CDR2 as YYEEEE. V was pared by 1 base and J by 3 bases, with 8 bases between. Using reference TRBV5-6 and TRBJ2-7 for the parts outside the CDR3, the full variable domain is DAGVTQSPTHLIKTRGQQVTLRCSPKSGHDTVSWYQQALGQGPQFIFQYYEEEERQRGNFPDRFSGHQFPNYSSELNVNALLLGDSALYLCASSLWQSYEQYFGPGTRLTVT.

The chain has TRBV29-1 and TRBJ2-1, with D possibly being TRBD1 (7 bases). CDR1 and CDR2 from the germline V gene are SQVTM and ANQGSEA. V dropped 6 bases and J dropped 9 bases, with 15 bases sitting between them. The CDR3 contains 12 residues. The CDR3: CSVQGGGSEQFF. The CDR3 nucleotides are TGCAGCGTCCAGGGGGGTGGTAGTGAGCAGTTCTTC.

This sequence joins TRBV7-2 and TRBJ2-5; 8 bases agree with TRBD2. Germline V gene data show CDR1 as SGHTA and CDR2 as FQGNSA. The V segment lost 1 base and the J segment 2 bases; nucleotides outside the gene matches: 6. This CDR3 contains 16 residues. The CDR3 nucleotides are TGTGCCAGCAGCTTAGTAGCGGGGTTTGGGCAAGAGACCCAGTACTTC. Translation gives CASSLVAGFGQETQYF. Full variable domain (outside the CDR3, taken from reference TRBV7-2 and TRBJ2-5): GAGVSQSPSNKVTEKGKDVELRCDPISGHTALYWYRQSLGQGLEFLIYFQGNSAPDKSGLPSDRFSAERTGGSVSTLTIQRTQQEDSAVYLCASSLVAGFGQETQYFGPGTRLLVL.

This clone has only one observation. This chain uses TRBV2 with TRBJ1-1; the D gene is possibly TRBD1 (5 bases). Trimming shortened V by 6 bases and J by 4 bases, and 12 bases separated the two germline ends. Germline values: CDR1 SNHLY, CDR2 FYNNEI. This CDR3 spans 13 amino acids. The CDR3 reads CASRVGESTEAFF. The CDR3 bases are TGTGCCAGCAGGGTGGGGGAGAGCACTGAAGCTTTCTTT.

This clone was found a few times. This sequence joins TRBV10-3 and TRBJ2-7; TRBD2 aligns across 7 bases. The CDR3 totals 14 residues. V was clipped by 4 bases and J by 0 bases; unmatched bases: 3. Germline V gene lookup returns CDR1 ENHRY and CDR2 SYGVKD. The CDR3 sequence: CAISVRGGSYEQYF. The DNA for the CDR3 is TGTGCCATCAGTGTTCGCGGGGGCTCCTACGAGCAGTACTTC.

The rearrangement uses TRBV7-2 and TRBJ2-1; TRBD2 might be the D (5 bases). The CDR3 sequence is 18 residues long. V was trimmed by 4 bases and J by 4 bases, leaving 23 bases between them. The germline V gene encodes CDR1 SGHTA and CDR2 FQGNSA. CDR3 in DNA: TGTGCCAGCAGCTCTCGATCAACCCAGAACGGGGATTACAATGAGCAGTTCTTC. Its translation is CASSSRSTQNGDYNEQFF.

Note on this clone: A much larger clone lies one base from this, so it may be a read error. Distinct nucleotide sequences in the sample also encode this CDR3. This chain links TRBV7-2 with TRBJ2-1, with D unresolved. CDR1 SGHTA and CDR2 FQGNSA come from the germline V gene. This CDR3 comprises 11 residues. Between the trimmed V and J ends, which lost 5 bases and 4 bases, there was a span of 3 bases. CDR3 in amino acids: CASSPYNEQFF. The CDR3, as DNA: TGTGCCAGCAGCCCTTACAATGAGCAGTTCTTC.

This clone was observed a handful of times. CDR3 region: CASRRGLAGTYTDTQYF. The CDR3 nucleotides read TGTGCCAGCAGACGCGGACTAGCGGGGACATACACAGATACGCAGTATTTT. The chain uses TRBV2 and TRBJ2-3; 12 nucleotides agree with TRBD2. The J segment lost 2 bases and the V segment lost 6 bases, leaving 9 bases of the junction unmatched. The V gene's germline CDR1 is SNHLY and CDR2 FYNNEI. The CDR3 length is 17 residues.

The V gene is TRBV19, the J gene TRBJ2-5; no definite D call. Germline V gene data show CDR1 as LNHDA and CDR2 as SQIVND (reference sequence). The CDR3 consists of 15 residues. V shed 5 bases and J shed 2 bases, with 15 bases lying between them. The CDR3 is CASSAGWAAQETQYF. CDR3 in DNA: TGTGCCAGTAGTGCCGGGTGGGCTGCGCAAGAGACCCAGTACTTC.

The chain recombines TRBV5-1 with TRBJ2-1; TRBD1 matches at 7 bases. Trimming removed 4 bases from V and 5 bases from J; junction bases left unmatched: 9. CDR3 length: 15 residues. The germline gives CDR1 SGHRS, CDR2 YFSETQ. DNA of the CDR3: TGCGCCAGCAGCCTCCGGGACAGACTTGACAATGAGCAGTTCTTC. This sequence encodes CASSLRDRLDNEQFF.